This T cell receptor beta chain was sequenced during a study of CXCR3-negative and CXCR3-positive naive CD8 T cells. Across the whole study: Total TRB output reached 120 million to 150 million reads, about 1.5 +/- 0.3 million per library. Study-level results: Relative to CXCR3-negative naive cells, CXCR3-positive naive cells had more hydrophobic TRB CDR3s. Diversity proved comparably high across both naive subsets and much lower in memory CD8+ cells.

The CDR3 length is 14 residues. Germline V gene lookup returns CDR1 SQVTM and CDR2 ANQGSEA. UMI-labeled TRB cDNA libraries were prepared by 5' RACE. From the 5' RACE reads, TCRdb lists one entry per CDR3 protein and no DNA. The sample's table shows over 50,000 distinct CDR3 sequences. Notes on this clonotype: Its antigen is unidentified.

At about 310,000 cells each, triplicate sorts were carried out for each CD8+ T cell subset. CD45RO-CCR7+CD27+CD95- defined naive CD8+ T cells. The sample was naive CXCR3+ CD8+ T cells from blood. The subset was: CD45RO-CCR7+CD27+CD95- naive CD8+ T cells expressing CXCR3 (TNR3+). The receptor comes from a human donor in good health. Some clones in this sample may be carry-over from other donors' samples. The V call is TRBV29-1, the J call TRBJ2-7; TCRdb's D gene call, TRBD2, goes unchecked for lack of DNA. The CDR3 loop is CSVEGSGVTYEQYF.